Listed below are T cell receptor beta chains from one sample, sequenced in a study of cytomegalovirus exposure and HLA in healthy donors. Libraries were prepared by immunoSEQ multiplex PCR; TCRdb keeps only in-frame clonotypes and omits some of them. The profile shows approximately 130,000 clones, over 75% of them singletons. The sequencing sample was made of PBMCs. The receptors stem from a man between 50 and 59 years old in good health and CMV-seronegative. The CDR3 runs from the conserved cysteine through the conserved F or W. The D gene is left open where the match is weak. Clone size, where shown, is once, few, many, or a class for clones that have expanded.

V gene: TRBV11-3; J gene: TRBJ2-7; clone size: -; D gene: -; CDR3 DNA: TGTGCCAGCAGCTTAGGGCGGGTCTCCGGAGGGAACGAGCAGTACTTC; CDR3 protein: CASSLGRVSGGNEQYF
V gene: TRBV30; J gene: TRBJ2-3; clone size: -; D gene: TRBD2; CDR3 DNA: TGTGCCTGGAGTTCTTGGCGGGAGTACTTGGATACGCAGTATTTT; CDR3 protein: CAWSSWREYLDTQYF
V gene: TRBV2; J gene: TRBJ1-2; clone size: -; D gene: -; CDR3 DNA: TGTGCCAGCAGTGTAGAGACAGTGACCCTTGGCTACACCTTC; CDR3 protein: CASSVETVTLGYTF
V gene: TRBV18; J gene: TRBJ2-5; clone size: -; D gene: -; CDR3 DNA: TGTGCCAGCTCACCACCCGGGGAGACCCAGTACTTC; CDR3 protein: CASSPPGETQYF
V gene: TRBV30; J gene: TRBJ2-7; clone size: -; D gene: -; CDR3 DNA: TGTGCCTGGAGTCCTAAAGGGGGAGTAGGGTACGAGCAGTACTTC; CDR3 protein: CAWSPKGGVGYEQYF
V gene: TRBV10-3; J gene: TRBJ1-1; clone size: -; D gene: -; CDR3 DNA: TGTGCCATCACTTTAGGACCGTCGGGAAAGTCGGAAGCTTTCTTT; CDR3 protein: CAITLGPSGKSEAFF
V gene: TRBV29-1; J gene: TRBJ2-7; clone size: -; D gene: -; CDR3 DNA: TGCAGCGTTGATGACGGGGATTCTTACGAGCAGTACTTC; CDR3 protein: CSVDDGDSYEQYF
V gene: TRBV6-5; J gene: TRBJ2-1; clone size: few; D gene: -; CDR3 DNA: TGTGCCAGCTCCTCCGTTGGAGGGCCCTACAATGAGCAGTTCTTC; CDR3 protein: CASSSVGGPYNEQFF
V gene: TRBV10-3; J gene: TRBJ2-1; clone size: once; D gene: -; CDR3 DNA: TGTGCCATCAGTGATACAGGGAATGAGCAGTTCTTC; CDR3 protein: CAISDTGNEQFF
V gene: TRBV19; J gene: TRBJ1-5; clone size: -; D gene: TRBD1; CDR3 DNA: TGTGCCAGTAGTGCAGGGGGCTTAAATCAGCCCCAGCATTTT; CDR3 protein: CASSAGGLNQPQHF
V gene: TRBV4-2; J gene: TRBJ2-3; clone size: -; D gene: -; CDR3 DNA: TGTGCCAGCAGCCACACCGGGATGCAGTATTTT; CDR3 protein: CASSHTGMQYF
V gene: TRBV28; J gene: TRBJ2-5; clone size: -; D gene: -; CDR3 DNA: TGTGCCAGCAGGGCTTCACTACGGGAGACCCAGTACTTC; CDR3 protein: CASRASLRETQYF
V gene: TRBV27; J gene: TRBJ2-7; clone size: -; D gene: TRBD1; CDR3 DNA: TGTGCCAGCACCTTCAGACAGGGTTACTACGAGCAGTACTTC; CDR3 protein: CASTFRQGYYEQYF
V gene: TRBV27; J gene: TRBJ2-5; clone size: -; D gene: -; CDR3 DNA: TGTGCCAGCAGTTTTATCCGTACTCGTCCAGGGCAAGAGACCCAGTACTTC; CDR3 protein: CASSFIRTRPGQETQYF
V gene: TRBV5-4; J gene: TRBJ1-1; clone size: -; D gene: -; CDR3 DNA: TGTGCCAGCAGCTTGACGGGAATTCGCACTGAAGCTTTCTTT; CDR3 protein: CASSLTGIRTEAFF
V gene: TRBV5-1; J gene: TRBJ2-1; clone size: -; D gene: TRBD1; CDR3 DNA: TGCGCCAGCAGCTGGGAGACAGGGGGGGATGAGCAGTTCTTC; CDR3 protein: CASSWETGGDEQFF
V gene: TRBV10-3; J gene: TRBJ2-7; clone size: -; D gene: TRBD1; CDR3 DNA: TGTGCCATCAATCCCACAGGGGAAGCCTACGAGCAGTACTTC; CDR3 protein: CAINPTGEAYEQYF
V gene: TRBV7-2; J gene: TRBJ1-3; clone size: -; D gene: TRBD1; CDR3 DNA: TGTGCCAGCAGCTCACACCAACAGGGGATTGGTGGAAACACCATATATTTT; CDR3 protein: CASSSHQQGIGGNTIYF
V gene: TRBV6-5; J gene: TRBJ2-2; clone size: few; D gene: TRBD1; CDR3 DNA: TGTGCCAGCAGTTTTGACAGGGGGCAAACCGGGGAGCTGTTTTTT; CDR3 protein: CASSFDRGQTGELFF
V gene: TRBV29-1; J gene: TRBJ2-5; clone size: -; D gene: TRBD1; CDR3 DNA: TGCAGCGTCGTGGGGGACAGGGCGAGTCAAGAGACCCAGTACTTC; CDR3 protein: CSVVGDRASQETQYF
V gene: TRBV27; J gene: TRBJ2-5; clone size: -; D gene: -; CDR3 DNA: TGTGCCAGCAGTCGCCAGGGATATCAAGAGACCCAGTACTTC; CDR3 protein: CASSRQGYQETQYF
V gene: TRBV11-2; J gene: TRBJ2-3; clone size: -; D gene: TRBD2; CDR3 DNA: TGTGCCAGCAGCTCCTGGACTAGCGGGAGAGCGCAGGATCAGTATTTT; CDR3 protein: CASSSWTSGRAQDQYF
V gene: TRBV5-1; J gene: TRBJ2-7; clone size: -; D gene: TRBD1; CDR3 DNA: TGCGCCAGCAGCTTATTGACAGGGGTGGGCGAGCAGTACTTC; CDR3 protein: CASSLLTGVGEQYF
V gene: TRBV29-1; J gene: TRBJ1-2; clone size: -; D gene: -; CDR3 DNA: TGCAGCGTTGGAGGGGGGGTTGAAGGCTACACCTTC; CDR3 protein: CSVGGGVEGYTF
V gene: TRBV5-4; J gene: TRBJ2-3; clone size: -; D gene: TRBD2; CDR3 DNA: TGTGCCAGCAGCTGGACTAGCGGGGTCCGGGGCACAGATACGCAGTATTTT; CDR3 protein: CASSWTSGVRGTDTQYF
V gene: TRBV29-1; J gene: TRBJ2-1; clone size: -; D gene: TRBD2; CDR3 DNA: TGCAGCGTTGTCTGGACTAGCGGATATGAGCAGTTCTTC; CDR3 protein: CSVVWTSGYEQFF
V gene: TRBV11-2; J gene: TRBJ2-1; clone size: -; D gene: -; CDR3 DNA: TGTGCCAGCAGCTCCACCGGGACAAAGAATGAGCAGTTCTTC; CDR3 protein: CASSSTGTKNEQFF
V gene: TRBV6-6; J gene: TRBJ1-5; clone size: -; D gene: -; CDR3 DNA: TGTGCCAGCAGTTATGTCCCAGGGGGCAATCAGCCCCAGCATTTT; CDR3 protein: CASSYVPGGNQPQHF
V gene: TRBV7-3; J gene: TRBJ2-2; clone size: -; D gene: -; CDR3 DNA: TGTGCCAGCAGCCCGGGTGGAGCCGGGGAGCTGTTTTTT; CDR3 protein: CASSPGGAGELFF
V gene: TRBV15; J gene: TRBJ1-4; clone size: -; D gene: -; CDR3 DNA: TGTGCCACCAGCACAAGAACAGGCCTAACTAATGAAAAACTGTTTTTT; CDR3 protein: CATSTRTGLTNEKLFF
V gene: TRBV7-9; J gene: TRBJ2-5; clone size: -; D gene: -; CDR3 DNA: TGTGCCAGCAGCACCATAGAGGAGACCCAGTACTTC; CDR3 protein: CASSTIEETQYF
V gene: TRBV13; J gene: TRBJ1-1; clone size: once; D gene: -; CDR3 DNA: TGTGCCAGCAGCGAGGACACTGAAGCTTTCTTT; CDR3 protein: CASSEDTEAFF
V gene: TRBV2; J gene: TRBJ1-3; clone size: -; D gene: TRBD1; CDR3 DNA: TGTGCCAGCAGGCAAGGGACAGGGGGCTCTGGAAACACCATATATTTT; CDR3 protein: CASRQGTGGSGNTIYF
V gene: TRBV7-6; J gene: TRBJ2-3; clone size: -; D gene: -; CDR3 DNA: TGTGCCAGCAGCCAAACAGGGTCTAGCACAGATACGCAGTATTTT; CDR3 protein: CASSQTGSSTDTQYF
V gene: TRBV7-9; J gene: TRBJ2-3; clone size: -; D gene: -; CDR3 DNA: TGTGCCAGCAGCTTAACACCTGGAGCAGATACGCAGTATTTT; CDR3 protein: CASSLTPGADTQYF
V gene: TRBV10-3; J gene: TRBJ2-1; clone size: -; D gene: TRBD2; CDR3 DNA: TGTGCCGCAGCCCAGACTAGCGGACTCTCCTACAATGAGCAGTTCTTC; CDR3 protein: CAAAQTSGLSYNEQFF
V gene: TRBV5-1; J gene: TRBJ2-3; clone size: -; D gene: TRBD2; CDR3 DNA: TGCGCCAGCAGACAGGGACTAGCGGGATCCACAGATACGCAGTATTTT; CDR3 protein: CASRQGLAGSTDTQYF
V gene: TRBV2; J gene: TRBJ2-7; clone size: -; D gene: TRBD2; CDR3 DNA: TGTGCCAGCGGGGCTAGCGGGCACTCCTACGAGCAGTACTTC; CDR3 protein: CASGASGHSYEQYF
V gene: TRBV6-5; J gene: TRBJ2-7; clone size: -; D gene: -; CDR3 DNA: TGTGCCAGCAGTTACACTCGAGCAGGCTACGAGCAGTACTTC; CDR3 protein: CASSYTRAGYEQYF
V gene: TRBV7-9; J gene: TRBJ2-1; clone size: -; D gene: TRBD2; CDR3 DNA: TGTGCCAGCAGCTTAGATAGCGGGAGGCGCAATGAGCAGTTCTTC; CDR3 protein: CASSLDSGRRNEQFF
V gene: TRBV19; J gene: TRBJ1-5; clone size: -; D gene: -; CDR3 DNA: TGTGCCAGTAGGCCAGAGGCGGGACAGCCCCAGCATTTT; CDR3 protein: CASRPEAGQPQHF
V gene: TRBV2; J gene: TRBJ1-1; clone size: few; D gene: TRBD1; CDR3 DNA: TGTGCCAGCAGGGGACAGGGAATTGAAGCTTTCTTT; CDR3 protein: CASRGQGIEAFF
V gene: TRBV18; J gene: TRBJ1-1; clone size: once; D gene: -; CDR3 DNA: TGTGCCAGCTCTCGCCCTCCGGGACAAGTCATGAACACTGAAGCTTTCTTT; CDR3 protein: CASSRPPGQVMNTEAFF
V gene: TRBV4-2; J gene: TRBJ2-7; clone size: -; D gene: TRBD2; CDR3 DNA: TGTGCCAGCAGCCAAGGGACCACGGGACTAGCGGGAGTTTATCCCGAGCAGTACTTC; CDR3 protein: CASSQGTTGLAGVYPEQYF
V gene: TRBV28; J gene: TRBJ2-5; clone size: -; D gene: TRBD2; CDR3 DNA: TGTGCCAGCAGTCCTCCTACCCGATCGGGACTAGCGGGAGGAGGAGAGACCCAGTACTTC; CDR3 protein: CASSPPTRSGLAGGGETQYF
V gene: TRBV7-2; J gene: TRBJ2-3; clone size: -; D gene: TRBD2; CDR3 DNA: TGTGCCAGCAGCCCAACGGGAGGGTCCACAGATACGCAGTATTTT; CDR3 protein: CASSPTGGSTDTQYF
V gene: TRBV5-6; J gene: TRBJ1-1; clone size: many; D gene: -; CDR3 DNA: TGTGCCAGCAGCCCCGGGGGGAGAGACACTGAAGCTTTCTTT; CDR3 protein: CASSPGGRDTEAFF
V gene: TRBV28; J gene: TRBJ1-1; clone size: -; D gene: TRBD1; CDR3 DNA: TGTGCCAGCACCCAGACAGGGAGGACTGAAGCTTTCTTT; CDR3 protein: CASTQTGRTEAFF
V gene: TRBV19; J gene: TRBJ2-3; clone size: -; D gene: -; CDR3 DNA: TGTGCCAGTAGCATTGACCGGGAGAGAGCAGATACGCAGTATTTT; CDR3 protein: CASSIDRERADTQYF
V gene: TRBV7-2; J gene: TRBJ2-7; clone size: -; D gene: -; CDR3 DNA: TGTGCCAGCAGCTCACAGGGGGGGAGCTCCTACGAGCAGTACTTC; CDR3 protein: CASSSQGGSSYEQYF
V gene: TRBV4-1; J gene: TRBJ1-2; clone size: -; D gene: -; CDR3 DNA: TGCGCCAGCAGCCAAGATCACGACAGCCAATATGGCTACACCTTC; CDR3 protein: CASSQDHDSQYGYTF
V gene: TRBV6-1; J gene: TRBJ2-5; clone size: -; D gene: TRBD2; CDR3 DNA: TGTGCCAGCAGTGAACTGGGAGGGTGGCAAGAGACCCAGTACTTC; CDR3 protein: CASSELGGWQETQYF
V gene: TRBV1; J gene: TRBJ1-6; clone size: -; D gene: -; CDR3 DNA: TGCACCAGCAGCCAGTTTAAGGGGGCATCCTATAATTCACCCCTCCACTTT; CDR3 protein: CTSSQFKGASYNSPLHF
V gene: TRBV4-1; J gene: TRBJ2-6; clone size: few; D gene: -; CDR3 DNA: TGCGCCAGCAGCCCGAGGGACAAGGGCAACGTCCTGACTTTC; CDR3 protein: CASSPRDKGNVLTF
V gene: TRBV7-2; J gene: TRBJ2-5; clone size: once; D gene: TRBD2; CDR3 DNA: TGTGCCAGCAGTTTGGAACTAGCGGGAGAGACCCAGTACTTC; CDR3 protein: CASSLELAGETQYF
V gene: TRBV5-4; J gene: TRBJ2-5; clone size: -; D gene: TRBD1; CDR3 DNA: TGTGCCAGCAGCTCGGGGACAGGGATTCAAGAGACCCAGTACTTC; CDR3 protein: CASSSGTGIQETQYF
V gene: TRBV6-1; J gene: TRBJ2-3; clone size: -; D gene: TRBD1; CDR3 DNA: TGTGCCAGCAGTTCCGGGACAGGGGGAGCAGATACGCAGTATTTT; CDR3 protein: CASSSGTGGADTQYF
V gene: TRBV10-2; J gene: TRBJ2-7; clone size: -; D gene: -; CDR3 DNA: TGCGCCAGCAGTGATCCCTTAACCTACGAGCAGTACTTC; CDR3 protein: CASSDPLTYEQYF
V gene: TRBV11-2; J gene: TRBJ2-1; clone size: -; D gene: TRBD1; CDR3 DNA: TGTGCCAGCAGCATCAAACAGGGGGCTCGTTACAATGAGCAGTTCTTC; CDR3 protein: CASSIKQGARYNEQFF